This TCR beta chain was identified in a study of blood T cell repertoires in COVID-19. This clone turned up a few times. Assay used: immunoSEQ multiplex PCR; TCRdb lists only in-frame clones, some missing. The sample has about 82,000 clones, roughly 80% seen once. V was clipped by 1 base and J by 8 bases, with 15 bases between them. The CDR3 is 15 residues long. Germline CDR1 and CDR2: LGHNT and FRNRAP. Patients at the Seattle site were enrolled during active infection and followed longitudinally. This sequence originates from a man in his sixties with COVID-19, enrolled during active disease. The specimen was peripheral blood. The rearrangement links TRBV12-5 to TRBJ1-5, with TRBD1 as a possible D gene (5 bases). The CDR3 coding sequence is TGTGCTAGTGGTTTGGGGTTGGGGGGAGGGGAGCCCCAGCATTTT. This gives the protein CASGLGLGGGEPQHF.